These T cell receptor beta chains were read from a single sample in a study of blood T cell repertoires in COVID-19. Repertoires were generated with immunoSEQ multiplex PCR, while TCRdb's copy carries only in-frame clones and drops some. The data contain about 75,000 clones, less than 85% of them singletons. Sequences were obtained from peripheral blood. The source of these receptors is a woman of 80 years or more with active or convalescent COVID-19. Each CDR3 is given with its conserved first and last residue. The D gene is left open where the match is weak. Clone size is shown for a subset of rows, as once, few, many or a class of expanded clone.

DNA,CDR3,V,J,length,size,D
TGTGCCAGTAGTTCAAGCAGTGGCGGCGGGGAGCTGTTTTTT,CASSSSSGGGELFF,TRBV19,TRBJ2-2,14,.,.
TGTGCCAGCAGCTTAGCCTACGGGGCAAGCGGGAGGGATACGCAGTATTTT,CASSLAYGASGRDTQYF,TRBV7-9,TRBJ2-3,17,.,TRBD2
TGTGCCAGCTCACCGAGCGGGAGCTCCAAAAACATTCAGTACTTC,CASSPSGSSKNIQYF,TRBV18,TRBJ2-4,15,.,TRBD2
TGCGCCAGCAGTGAGTCGGACAGATACTACACCGGGGAGCTGTTTTTT,CASSESDRYYTGELFF,TRBV10-1,TRBJ2-2,16,.,.
TGTGCCAGCAGATCCGGACAAGCCATACCCGGGGAGCTGTTTTTT,CASRSGQAIPGELFF,TRBV25-1,TRBJ2-2,15,.,.
TGTGCCAGCAGTCGGACTAGCGGGGCGGCCTACGAGCAGTACTTC,CASSRTSGAAYEQYF,TRBV6-2/TRBV6-3,TRBJ2-7,15,.,TRBD2
TGCGCCAGCAGCCAAAACCAGGGGGAAAACACCATATATTTT,CASSQNQGENTIYF,TRBV4-3,TRBJ1-3,14,.,TRBD1
TGTGCCTGGAATTTAGCCTTCCCAGATACGCAGTATTTT,CAWNLAFPDTQYF,TRBV30,TRBJ2-3,13,.,.
TGTGCCAGTAGTATCCAAGAAGGGGGCCAAGAGACCCAGTACTTC,CASSIQEGGQETQYF,TRBV19,TRBJ2-5,15,many,.
TGTGCCAGCAGCTTGAACAGAGAAAAACTGTTTTTT,CASSLNREKLFF,TRBV5-6,TRBJ1-4,12,.,.
TGTGCCAGCAGTCGACAGGGACTAGGGGACACTGAAGCTTTCTTT,CASSRQGLGDTEAFF,TRBV6-2/TRBV6-3,TRBJ1-1,15,.,TRBD1
TGTGCCAGCAGCCGAGAGACCCAGTACTTC,CASSRETQYF,TRBV7-9,TRBJ2-5,10,once,.
TGTGCCAGCAGTCCCCGTAGAGGACAGATTAACACCGGGGAGCTGTTTTTT,CASSPRRGQINTGELFF,TRBV27,TRBJ2-2,17,.,.
TGTGCCAGCAGCCAAGTAAGGGGGGGGACCTACGAGCAGTACTTC,CASSQVRGGTYEQYF,TRBV14,TRBJ2-7,15,.,.
TGTGCCAGCAGCTTGGGTCGTGGTACAAGTGGCTACACCTTC,CASSLGRGTSGYTF,TRBV5-4,TRBJ1-2,14,.,.
TGTGCCATCAGTACCGGGACAGTAAACTACGAGCAGTACTTC,CAISTGTVNYEQYF,TRBV10-3,TRBJ2-7,14,.,TRBD1
TGTGCCAGCAGCACAAATGCCTACACTGAAGCTTTCTTT,CASSTNAYTEAFF,TRBV7-2,TRBJ1-1,13,.,.
TGCGCCAGCAGGGGACAGGGTCGCTCCACAGATACGCAGTATTTT,CASRGQGRSTDTQYF,TRBV5-1,TRBJ2-3,15,.,TRBD1
TGTGCCGCAGACAGGTCCCGTACAGATACGCAGTATTTT,CAADRSRTDTQYF,TRBV28,TRBJ2-3,13,.,.
TGTGCCAGCAGCCTTGGGGGACAGGGGTTTCAGGCCCAGTACTTC,CASSLGGQGFQAQYF,TRBV6-5,TRBJ2-5,15,.,TRBD1
TGCGCCACCCAAAGCGGGGGCAACTACGAGCAGTACTTC,CATQSGGNYEQYF,TRBV10-2,TRBJ2-7,13,few,TRBD2
TGTGCCTGGGGCGGACTAGCGGGGGCCTACAATGAGCAGTTCTTC,CAWGGLAGAYNEQFF,TRBV30,TRBJ2-1,15,.,TRBD2
TGTGCCAGCAGTGGCCGACACGATGAGCAGTTCTTC,CASSGRHDEQFF,TRBV6-2/TRBV6-3,TRBJ2-1,12,.,.
TGTGCCAGCAACCTAGCGGGAGGGCCTCTAGAGCAGTACTTC,CASNLAGGPLEQYF,TRBV6-6,TRBJ2-7,14,.,TRBD2
TGTGCCAGTAGCTACCGGACAGGATTGACCTACGAGCAGTACTTC,CASSYRTGLTYEQYF,TRBV19,TRBJ2-7,15,.,TRBD1
TGTGCCAGCAGCTCCTACAGACATACCACACCTATGAAAAATGAAAAACTGTTTTTT,CASSSYRHTTPMKNEKLFF,TRBV5-6,TRBJ1-4,19,.,.
TGTGCCGACCCCCACAGGGGTTTCTCTGGAAACACCATATATTTT,CADPHRGFSGNTIYF,TRBV6-5,TRBJ1-3,15,.,TRBD1